This passage covers 12 T cell receptor beta chains from one sample sequenced in a study of blood T cell repertoires in COVID-19 (dated by TCRdb to 2020 to 2021). The library came from the immunoSEQ multiplex PCR assay. TCRdb limited this immuneACCESS table to in-frame rearrangements with V and J called. A share of clones is missing; checked studies link under half to unresolved V genes, and the rest is unexplained. For this sample there are some 250,000 clones; around 84% appear just once. The ten largest make up around 5% of the sample. The sample was peripheral blood. Source of these receptors: a woman aged 60-75 years with COVID-19, enrolled during active disease.

Concerning this clone itself: Germline and junction disagree at one end, which may indicate a read error. The chain has TRBV11-2 and TRBJ1-2; maybe TRBD1 (6 bases). Germline CDR1 is SGHAT and CDR2 is FQNNGV. The CDR3 is made up of 16 amino acids. In DNA form, the CDR3 reads TGTGCCAGCAGCGTAGATCCGGGACACCGCCTAGGGGGCTACACCTTC. It translates to CASSVDPGHRLGGYTF.

The chain employs TRBV4-2 and TRBJ1-5; D uncertain. With 4 bases removed from V and 5 bases from J, the gap between germline ends came to 15 bases. The CDR3 has 15 residues. Looked up from germline, CDR1 is LGHNA and CDR2 is YNFKEQ. CDR3 amino acids: CASSPGGGYDQPQHF. In DNA form, the CDR3 reads TGTGCCAGCAGCCCCGGTGGAGGGTATGATCAGCCCCAGCATTTT.

This rearrangement joins TRBV15 to TRBJ2-1, with 13 bases lining up with TRBD2. The CDR3 totals 15 residues. CDR1 and CDR2 (germline): LNHNV, YYDKDF (reference sequence). V lost 1 base and J lost 6; bases outside the gene matches: 0. The CDR3 protein is CATSRGTSGSNEQFF. The DNA for the CDR3 is TGTGCCACCAGCAGAGGGACTAGCGGGAGCAATGAGCAGTTCTTC.

This clone showed up just once. V gene TRBV6-2 or TRBV6-3 combines with J gene TRBJ1-6; 8 bases fit TRBD1. This CDR3 has 14 residues. In germline, CDR1 is MNHEY, CDR2 SVGEGT. After removal of 6 bases from V and 7 bases from J, the junction contained 5 bases not matched to a gene. CDR3: CASSPDRGNSPLHF. The CDR3 DNA sequence: TGTGCCAGCAGCCCCGACAGGGGAAATTCACCCCTCCACTTT.

This clone came up once. The chain employs TRBV6-2 or TRBV6-3 and TRBJ1-5, with 10 positions matching TRBD1. Germline-derived CDR1 and CDR2 are MNHEY and SVGEGT. The V and J ends lost 4 bases and 2 bases, in that order; junction bases with no gene match: 8. The CDR3 is made up of 17 amino acids. CDR3 sequence reads: CASSSTETGGRNQPQHF. DNA of the CDR3: TGTGCCAGCAGTTCTACCGAGACAGGGGGCCGCAATCAGCCCCAGCATTTT.

The rearrangement links TRBV5-1 to TRBJ1-1; TRBD1 is a possible D gene (6 bases). V dropped 0 bases and J dropped 4 bases, with 16 bases sitting between them. Germline lookup yields CDR1 SGHRS and CDR2 YFSETQ. The CDR3 totals 16 residues. CDR3 amino acids: CASSLVGGAQVTEAFF. DNA for the CDR3: TGCGCCAGCAGCTTGGTTGGGGGGGCGCAGGTCACTGAAGCTTTCTTT. Filled out from reference TRBV5-1 and TRBJ1-1, the complete variable domain reads KAGVTQTPRYLIKTRGQQVTLSCSPISGHRSVSWYQQTPGQGLQFLFEYFSETQRNKGNFPGRFSGRQFSNSRSEMNVSTLELGDSALYLCASSLVGGAQVTEAFFGQGTRLTVV.

The CDR3 spells CASSVQGGTEAFF. The CDR3 nucleotides read TGTGCCAGCAGTGTTCAGGGGGGTACTGAAGCTTTCTTT. This chain uses TRBV6-4 with TRBJ1-1, with TRBD1 identical over 7 bases. The ends lost 4 bases at V and 5 bases at J; junction bases unmatched: 4. This CDR3 contains 13 residues. CDR1 is MRHNA, CDR2 SNTAGT, per germline.

This clone was seen more than once but under ten times. This chain uses TRBV11-2 with TRBJ2-2; the match to TRBD2 covers 10 bases. The CDR3 length is 15 residues. CDR1 and CDR2 from the germline V gene are SGHAT and FQNNGV. Trimming removed 5 bases from V and 7 bases from J; junction bases left unmatched: 7. The CDR3 region is CASSQAGGGIGELFF. In DNA form, the CDR3 reads TGTGCCAGCAGCCAAGCGGGAGGGGGGATCGGGGAGCTGTTTTTT. Combining the CDR3 with reference TRBV11-2 and TRBJ2-2 gives the whole variable domain EAGVAQSPRYKIIEKRQSVAFWCNPISGHATLYWYQQILGQGPKLLIQFQNNGVVDDSQLPKDRFSAERLKGVDSTLKIQPAKLEDSAVYLCASSQAGGGIGELFFGEGSRLTVL.

In this sample, this clone turned up a few times. This chain links TRBV3-1 (or the pseudogene TRBV3-2) with TRBJ1-4; perhaps TRBD1 as D (6 bases). Germline-derived CDR1 and CDR2 are LGHDT and YNNKEL (reference sequence). Deletions cut 0 bases from V and 5 bases from J, with 19 bases between. This CDR3 spans 18 amino acids. The CDR3 DNA reads as TGTGCCAGCAGCCAAGATGAGGTAGCAGGGGCCCAAAATGAAAAACTGTTTTTT. Translated, it gives CASSQDEVAGAQNEKLFF.

The chain recombines TRBV28 with TRBJ1-1, with D perhaps matching TRBD1 (6 bases). CDR3 length: 16 amino acids. Germline V gives CDR1 MDHEN, CDR2 SYDVKM. V lost 5 bases, J lost 4 bases, and 20 bases lay in between. The CDR3 coding sequence is TGTGCCAGCAGTCCCATCGGGGGGCGATCGCCCACTGAAGCTTTCTTT. It translates to CASSPIGGRSPTEAFF.

The chain combines TRBV10-3 with TRBJ1-1, with a weak D call TRBD1 (6 bases). There are 14 residues in the CDR3. V lost 2 bases to trimming and J lost 5 bases, with 12 bases between them. CDR1 and CDR2 (germline): ENHRY, SYGVKD. The CDR3 region has the DNA TGTGCCATCAGTGAGGGACAGAGGGAGACTGAAGCTTTCTTT. It translates to CAISEGQRETEAFF.

V and J are TRBV4-1 and TRBJ2-7; the match to TRBD2 covers 13 bases. Germline V gene data show CDR1 as MGHRA and CDR2 as YSYEKL. CDR3 length: 14 residues. V dropped 7 bases and J dropped 6; count of bases not matched to a gene: 6. CDR3 amino acids: CASIVGTSGTEQYF. The CDR3 DNA follows: TGCGCCAGCATCGTCGGGACTAGCGGGACCGAGCAGTACTTC.